This entry is about one T cell receptor beta chain. The antigen is not known. CDR1 is MDHEN and CDR2 is SYDVKM in the germline V gene. The CDR3 extends over 15 amino acids. Trimming took 1 base from V and 0 from J, leaving 6 bases between them. The data were taken from a study of graft-versus-host responses after intestinal transplantation. As for the study in general: Once they had received anti-thymocyte globulin induction, all recipients took tacrolimus and steroids for about 3 years. Whole-study results and caveats: Allograft clonal ratios (graft-versus-host to host-versus-graft) were high in patients who had graft-donor T cell macrochimerism.

Method: immunoSEQ multiplex PCR; TCRdb's copy keeps in-frame clones and lacks some. The data hold about 94,000 clones, with roughly nine tenths observed a single time. This chain connects TRBV28 to TRBJ2-2; the D is unclear. The sequence derives from a human donor who received an intestinal transplant. The source material was unstimulated CD8+ T cells sorted from spleen or lymph node cells, sampled before intestinal transplant. Here the CDR3 DNA reads TGTGCCAGCAGTTTATTGGCGGCGAACACCGGGGAGCTGTTTTTT. The encoded protein is CASSLLAANTGELFF.